The rows below give T cell receptor beta chains drawn from one sample of a study of early T cells in non-severe SARS-CoV-2 infection. Each CDR3 protein gets one entry after TCRdb re-called the 5' RACE reads with MiXCR. The data show tens of thousands of distinct CDR3 sequences, with about 13% seen just once and 9.3% held by the top ten. Sequences were derived from whole blood, sampled at baseline. The receptors shown here come from an adult who was a healthcare worker with PCR-confirmed SARS-CoV-2 infection or an uninfected control (not recorded which). The CDR3 runs from the conserved cysteine through the conserved F or W. A D gene is named only where the DNA matches it firmly. Only part of the rows carry a size: once, few, many, or a class if the clone is expanded.

V gene	J gene	D gene	clone size	CDR3 DNA	CDR3 protein
TRBV19	TRBJ1-5	.	.	TGTGCCAGTAGTATACCGGGAAGCCAGCCCCAGCATTTT	CASSIPGSQPQHF
TRBV5-1	TRBJ2-7	.	many	TGCGCCAGCAGCTTGGGACAGGAATACGAGCAGTACTTC	CASSLGQEYEQYF
TRBV5-5	TRBJ1-5	.	few	TGTGCCAGCAGCTTTGACACCAATCAGCCCCAGCATTTT	CASSFDTNQPQHF
TRBV7-2	TRBJ2-7	TRBD2	few	TGTGCCAGCAGCTTAGTCCTAGCGGTCTCCGACGAGCAGTACTTC	CASSLVLAVSDEQYF
TRBV27	TRBJ2-7	.	.	TGTGCCAGCAGGGGACTGGCCTCCGAGCAGTACTTC	CASRGLASEQYF
TRBV20-1	TRBJ2-7	.	many	TGCAGTGCTACAACAGGGCGCGAGCAGTACTTC	CSATTGREQYF
TRBV7-8	TRBJ1-4	TRBD1	.	TGTGCCAGCAGCTTTTCGACAGGGTTCTCAACTAATGAAAAACTGTTTTTT	CASSFSTGFSTNEKLFF
TRBV12-5	TRBJ2-5	.	many	TGTGCTAGTGGTTTTTCCGGGGGGCTCGAGGAGACCCAGTACTTC	CASGFSGGLEETQYF
TRBV6-2/TRBV6-3	TRBJ1-2	.	.	TGTGCCAGCAGTCCGCACATCCGTCGGAACTATGGCTACACCTTC	CASSPHIRRNYGYTF
TRBV27	TRBJ2-7	.	.	TGTGCCAGCCGCCGGGGGGCGCGGACCCTATACGAGCAGTACTTC	CASRRGARTLYEQYF
TRBV7-9	TRBJ2-2	TRBD1	.	TGTGCCAGCAGCTCGGGACAGGTGGCCGGGGAGCTGTTTTTT	CASSSGQVAGELFF
TRBV4-1	TRBJ2-5	TRBD1	.	TGCGCCAGCGGACAGGGGATCCAAGAGACCCAGTACTTC	CASGQGIQETQYF
TRBV7-2	TRBJ2-5	TRBD2	.	TGTGCCAGCAGCTCCCCCAGCGGGATGGGGGAGACCCAGTACTTC	CASSSPSGMGETQYF
TRBV6-2/TRBV6-3	TRBJ2-1	.	.	TGTGCCAGCAGTTTACGACTCTCCTACAATGAGCAGTTCTTC	CASSLRLSYNEQFF
TRBV7-3	TRBJ2-3	.	.	TGTGCCAGCAGCTTAAGTCCACTGGGTAGGCAGTATTTT	CASSLSPLGRQYF
TRBV29-1	TRBJ2-5	.	many	TGCAGCGTTGAAAGGGGGGTTGGAGAGACCCAGTACTTC	CSVERGVGETQYF
TRBV28	TRBJ2-7	.	many	TGTGCCACCATATTACGGGGGCCTGCCTACGAGCAGTACTTC	CATILRGPAYEQYF
TRBV10-3	TRBJ1-2	.	few	TGTGCCATCAGTGAGGGACAGCGCTATGGCTACACCTTC	CAISEGQRYGYTF
TRBV7-6	TRBJ1-5	.	few	TGTGCCAGCAGCTCCAGGAGTGGGGGCAATCAGCCCCAGCATTTT	CASSSRSGGNQPQHF
TRBV4-2	TRBJ2-7	TRBD2	.	TGTGCCAGCAGCCGCGGACTAGCCGACGAGCAGTACTTC	CASSRGLADEQYF
TRBV15	TRBJ2-1	TRBD1	few	TGTGCCACCAGCAGAGGGGACAGGGGCGGTGAGCAGTTCTTC	CATSRGDRGGEQFF
TRBV28	TRBJ2-1	.	.	TGTGCCAGCACCCTCGGGACGGGCGAGATCGATGAGCAGTTCTTC	CASTLGTGEIDEQFF
TRBV20-1	TRBJ2-7	TRBD1	.	TGCAGTGCTACACGGGACAGTCGGTCCTACGAGCAGTACTTC	CSATRDSRSYEQYF
TRBV6-2/TRBV6-3	TRBJ1-5	.	few	TGTGCCAGCAGTTGGCGGCAGGGAACAGACCAGCCCCAGCATTTT	CASSWRQGTDQPQHF
TRBV20-1	TRBJ2-7	TRBD2	.	TGCAGTTCAACTAGCGACTCCTACGAGCAGTACTTC	CSSTSDSYEQYF
TRBV7-9	TRBJ2-3	.	many	TGTGCCAGCAGCCTTAGCTGGTGGGGGTCGGGAGATACGCAGTATTTT	CASSLSWWGSGDTQYF
TRBV6-2/TRBV6-3	TRBJ1-2	.	.	TGTGCCAGCAGTTACCGGCAGGACCCATTACGTGGCTACACCTTC	CASSYRQDPLRGYTF
TRBV11-2	TRBJ2-7	.	few	TGTGCCAGCAGCTCCCGTTGGTCCTACGAGCAGTACTTC	CASSSRWSYEQYF
TRBV6-1	TRBJ2-7	TRBD1	few	TGTGCCAGCAGTTCCAGGGGGCCGGAGTACTACGAGCAGTACTTC	CASSSRGPEYYEQYF
TRBV6-1	TRBJ1-1	.	few	TGTGCCAGCAGAGAGAGGGACCCCCTGGGAGCTTTCTTT	CASRERDPLGAFF
TRBV13	TRBJ1-1	.	.	TGTGCCAGCAGCTTAGGCCGAGGCAGGGCGAACACTGAAGCTTTCTTT	CASSLGRGRANTEAFF
TRBV6-5	TRBJ1-1	.	few	TGTGCCAGCAGACGGGACACTAACACTGAAGCTTTCTTT	CASRRDTNTEAFF
TRBV27	TRBJ1-2	.	many	TGTGCCAGCGGGGGGACGGCCTATGGCTATGGCTACACCTTC	CASGGTAYGYGYTF
TRBV11-2	TRBJ1-5	.	few	TGTGCCAGCAGCTTAGAGGGCAGAGTTGGCCAGCCCCAGCATTTT	CASSLEGRVGQPQHF
TRBV7-9	TRBJ2-7	.	.	TGTGCCAGCAGCTTGGCCCGGGAGTACGAGCAGTACTTC	CASSLAREYEQYF
TRBV5-1	TRBJ1-2	.	few	TGCGCCAGCAGCCCGGATGGCGGACCTGGAGGCTACACCTTC	CASSPDGGPGGYTF
TRBV5-1	TRBJ2-5	.	few	TGCGCCAGCAGCTTGGGCGGGGAAGAGACCCAGTACTTC	CASSLGGEETQYF
TRBV6-1	TRBJ1-2	.	few	TGTGCCAGCAGCGAAATTAACTATGGCTACACCTTC	CASSEINYGYTF
TRBV4-3	TRBJ2-1	.	many	TGCGCCAGCAGCCAAGCTGCGGAGAGGGATGAGCAGTTCTTC	CASSQAAERDEQFF
TRBV3-1	TRBJ1-6	.	few	TGTGCCAGCAGCCAAAGGTTTGAGAATTCACCCCTCCACTTT	CASSQRFENSPLHF
TRBV6-5	TRBJ1-2	.	.	TGTGCCAGCAGTTACTCCTTGACCCACTATGGCTACACCTTC	CASSYSLTHYGYTF
TRBV28	TRBJ2-2	TRBD1	.	TGTGCCAGCAGTTACCCAGGGACAGGTTTCTCCGGGGAGCTGTTTTTT	CASSYPGTGFSGELFF
TRBV11-2	TRBJ2-3	TRBD2	few	TGTGCCAGCAGCACGGGACTAGCCCCAGATACGCAGTATTTT	CASSTGLAPDTQYF
TRBV24-1	TRBJ2-5	TRBD2	.	TGTGCAACCAGTGCCGGGGCTAGCGGGATGCAAGAGACCCAGTACTTC	CATSAGASGMQETQYF
TRBV28	TRBJ1-6	.	.	TGTGCCAGCATCCCCCAGGCAGGGGTCCCTTCACCCCTCCACTTT	CASIPQAGVPSPLHF
TRBV25-1	TRBJ2-5	.	few	TGTGCCAGCAGTGGGGGGGCAGGGACCCAGTACTTC	CASSGGAGTQYF